This TCR beta chain emerged from a study of blood T cells in healthy people across ages. Study observations and caveats: In older individuals, TCR beta diversity per million T cells was lower, falling roughly linearly with age.

The extraction recovered at least 5.5 micrograms of total RNA per sample. Points on this clonotype: The antigen is not known. A clone one base away is much larger, so this may be a read error.

For the second PCR, which ran for roughly 7 to 11 cycles, a sample-barcoded 5' primer and a J-beta primer mix were used. TCRdb passed the 5' RACE reads through MiXCR, listing each CDR3 protein once. The table lists about 970,000 distinct CDR3 sequences, roughly 51% of them singletons. This receptor was obtained from a woman aged 60-75 years in good health. What was sequenced was blood.

Here the CDR3 reads CASSLGREHEQYF. In DNA form, the CDR3 reads TGTGCCAGCAGCTTAGGTCGGGAGCACGAGCAGTACTTC. V and J are TRBV7-7 and TRBJ2-7; D is possibly TRBD2 (6 bases). The germline CDR1 and CDR2 sequences are SSHAT and FNYEAQ (reference sequence). The CDR3 length is 13 residues. V gave up 1 base and J gave up 5 bases, with 9 bases separating them.